This TCR beta chain emerged from a study of human T cells and chemical hapten exposure. This CDR3 contains 16 residues. V gave up 4 bases and J gave up 6 bases; unmatched junction bases: 13. CDR1 is MNHEY and CDR2 is SMNVEV in the germline V gene (reference sequence). Noted time point: patch test 2, 6 weeks after DPC sensitization. Treatment: therapeutic diphenylcyclopropenone sensitization with weekly scalp DPC. Those who donated were patients with alopecia, 18 to 70 years of age, and suitable for DPC. TCRdb used MiXCR to reprocess the RACE reads, holding one entry per CDR3 protein. The repertoire holds over 70,000 distinct CDR3 sequences, around 7.9% seen once, with roughly 3% in the top ten. Study-wide points: Expanded TCRs grouped into significantly more large CDR3 similarity clusters than controls produced.

With regard to this clonotype: What it binds is not known.

Here the sequenced sample was whole blood, taken in connection with sensitization to the hapten diphenylcyclopropenone (DPC). The chain carries TRBV27 and TRBJ2-3; 7 bases map to TRBD2. This clonotype originated in a woman between 45 and 65 years old with alopecia areata. Some clones in this sample may be carry-over from other donors' samples. CDR3 sequence reads: CASSSYRDYGMDTQYF. CDR3 DNA: TGTGCCAGCAGTTCTTACCGGGACTATGGTATGGATACGCAGTATTTT.